A selection of T cell receptor beta chains follows, all from one sample in a study of blood T cell repertoires in COVID-19. Measured with immunoSEQ multiplex PCR; TCRdb has only the in-frame clones, and not every one. Of about 170,000 clones listed, approximately 82% are singletons. The specimen sequenced was peripheral blood. The source of these receptors is a woman aged 80 or older with active or convalescent COVID-19. Both conserved end residues are trimmed from each CDR3.

ASSVRDRGGGYNEQF,TRBV9,TRBJ2-1
ASSQQGQGGTDTQY,TRBV14,TRBJ2-3
ASSLSGTQETQY,TRBV7-2,TRBJ2-5
ASSHGGRVPNEQF,TRBV4-1,TRBJ2-1
AWTGNQETQY,TRBV30,TRBJ2-5
ASSRDRNTEAF,TRBV3-1/TRBV3-2,TRBJ1-1
ASSLVHRGHHNEQY,TRBV5-6,TRBJ2-7
ASISTRQGGTGNTIY,TRBV11-2,TRBJ1-3
ASSYRGPSGNTIY,TRBV6-5,TRBJ1-3
ASSLLGTAYGYT,TRBV7-3,TRBJ1-2
ASSFTGSYEQY,TRBV5-1,TRBJ2-7
ASSGSTSGETQY,TRBV2,TRBJ2-5
ASSLSERGHGYT,TRBV10-2,TRBJ1-2
ARSPRDRASNEKLF,TRBV7-5,TRBJ1-4
ASSEGTTMIDEQF,TRBV2,TRBJ2-1
ATSGVAGEMDTQY,TRBV24-1,TRBJ2-3